What follows describes a single T cell receptor beta chain. This entry is derived from a study of cytomegalovirus exposure and HLA in healthy donors. The PCR used 60 Vbeta and 13 Jbeta primers. Method: immunoSEQ multiplex PCR; TCRdb's copy keeps in-frame clones and lacks some. This sample has approximately 160,000 clones, with more than 65% found just once. Germline V gives CDR1 GTSNPN, CDR2 SVGIG (reference sequence). The junction had 7 bases not matched to a gene; V was cut back by 7 bases and J by 2 bases. The CDR3 is 13 amino acids. The specimen sequenced was PBMCs. V is TRBV30 and J is TRBJ1-2; 7 bases line up with TRBD1. This clonotype was sampled from a woman aged 25 to 39 in good health and CMV-seronegative. The CDR3 DNA reads TGTGCCTACGATACAGGGGTGAACTATGGCTACACCTTC. As protein: CAYDTGVNYGYTF.